The clone carrying this TCR beta chain was observed many times. RNA transcripts yielded amplified TCR beta CDR3 regions. An opening RT-PCR round employed HTBI primers and preceded a second-round multiplex PCR. TCRdb passed the multiplex PCR reads through MiXCR, listing each CDR3 protein once. The sample yields just over 600,000 distinct CDR3 sequences, 22% seen once. Germline-derived CDR1 and CDR2 are SGHTA and FQGNSA. The CDR3 is 14 residues long. The V end was cut by 7 bases, the J end by 0 bases, with 13 bases between. The data stem from a study of Graves' ophthalmopathy and Graves' hyperthyroidism. The overall study: Peripheral blood was gathered at first diagnosis, ahead of any treatment whatsoever.

The chain links TRBV7-2 to TRBJ2-7; D unclear. Sequenced input: peripheral blood. This sequence originates from a young woman with stable Graves' hyperthyroidism. Some clones in this sample may be carry-over from other donors' samples. This CDR3 reads CASTPPRSSYEQYF. The CDR3 DNA reads TGTGCCAGCACCCCCCCCAGGAGCTCCTACGAGCAGTACTTC.